The 29 T cell receptor beta chains given below trace back to one sample, sequenced in a study of shared clonotypes between healthy human individuals. Some clones are missing from TCRdb's copy, which holds only in-frame ones; the method was immunoSEQ multiplex PCR. The sample carries more than 2 million clones, about 95% recorded once. As defined, naive CD8 cells were CD45RO-negative and positively selected for CCR7, with terminally differentiated effector memory CD45RA+ cells excluded. Sample: naive CD8+ T cells sorted from blood. The receptors were gathered from a man between 18 and 29 years old in good health.

The CDR3 spells CASSLRSFDDTQYF. Here the CDR3 DNA reads TGTGCCAGCAGCCTGCGCTCCTTTGATGATACGCAGTATTTT. The V call is TRBV7-6, the J call TRBJ2-3; D uncertain. The CDR3 has 14 amino acids. Trimming removed 5 bases at V and 6 bases at J, with 15 bases between. Germline CDR1 is SGHVS and CDR2 is FNYEAQ.

This CDR3 is CAISPDTGELFF. In DNA form, the CDR3 reads TGTGCCATCTCACCGGATACCGGGGAGCTGTTTTTT. The chain links TRBV10-3 to TRBJ2-2; no clear D. The length of the CDR3 is 12 residues. With 8 bases removed from V and 5 bases from J, the gap between germline ends came to 9 bases. CDR1 is ENHRY, CDR2 SYGVKD, per germline.

This chain joins TRBV7-9 and TRBJ2-3; 13 nucleotides line up with TRBD2. The J segment lost 4 bases and the V segment lost 8 bases, leaving 15 bases of the junction unmatched. This CDR3 has 18 amino acids. From germline, CDR1 is SEHNR and CDR2 FQNEAQ (reference sequence). The DNA for the CDR3 is TGTGCCAGCCCAAAAGGAGGACTAGCGGGAGAGGTCGCAGATACGCAGTATTTT. It yields the protein CASPKGGLAGEVADTQYF.

This chain connects TRBV5-8 to TRBJ2-3; 10 bases line up with TRBD1. The J segment lost 5 bases and the V segment lost 4 bases, leaving 7 bases of the junction unmatched. Germline loops: CDR1 SGHTS, CDR2 YDEGEE. This CDR3 has 15 residues. The CDR3 spells CASSPRDRGEDTQYF. The CDR3 DNA follows: TGTGCCAGCAGCCCCCGGGACAGGGGCGAAGATACGCAGTATTTT.

This sequence joins TRBV18 and TRBJ2-7; no clear D gene. CDR3 length equals 14 residues. V lost 0 bases to trimming and J lost 5 bases, with 11 bases between them. Germline CDR1 is KGHSH and CDR2 is LQKENI. CDR3 bases: TGTGCCAGCTCACCACCCTCGCCGCAACACGAGCAGTACTTC. Amino acid sequence: CASSPPSPQHEQYF.

This chain connects TRBV28 to TRBJ2-7; perhaps D is TRBD1 or TRBD2 (5 bases each). The ends were cut back, 4 bases at V and 7 bases at J, with 17 bases in the middle. The CDR3 is made up of 14 amino acids. The germline gives CDR1 MDHEN, CDR2 SYDVKM. CDR3 DNA: TGTGCCAGCAGTTCCCCCCGGGACCTTTTGGAGCAGTACTTC. Protein sequence: CASSSPRDLLEQYF.

The chain has TRBV6-5 and TRBJ2-2, with D unclear. The CDR3 sequence is 12 residues long. The V gene lost 7 bases and the J gene lost 4 bases, with 7 bases spanning the gap. CDR1 and CDR2 from the germline V gene are MNHEY and SVGAGI. CDR3 DNA: TGTGCCAGCAACTCACGCACCGGGGAGCTGTTTTTT. This sequence encodes CASNSRTGELFF.

This clone was picked up a small number of times. The chain combines TRBV27 with TRBJ2-7; TRBD1 matches 9 bases. The germline CDR1 and CDR2 sequences are MNHEY and SMNVEV (reference sequence). V dropped 8 bases and J dropped 5; count of bases not matched to a gene: 16. The length of the CDR3 is 16 residues. The CDR3 region has the DNA TGTGCCAGCGCCTTCGGCCCGGGACAGGGAAGTCACGAGCAGTACTTC. Amino acids: CASAFGPGQGSHEQYF.

The table lists this clone with a count of one. The sample carries other DNA sequences with the same CDR3. This chain joins TRBV4-3 and TRBJ1-1; 8 nucleotides line up with TRBD1. Germline CDR1 is LGHNA and CDR2 is YSLEER. V lost 0 bases, J lost 4 bases, and 1 base stayed unmatched. The CDR3 is 14 residues long. CDR3 DNA sequence: TGCGCCAGCAGCCAAGACAGGGGGCTCACTGAAGCTTTCTTT. Protein product: CASSQDRGLTEAFF.

The rearrangement joins TRBV6-5 to TRBJ1-1; 8 bases align to TRBD1. V shed 2 bases, J shed 5 bases, and the junction held 10 bases outside the gene matches. The CDR3 contains 16 residues. Germline V gives CDR1 MNHEY, CDR2 SVGAGI. As DNA, the CDR3 is TGTGCCAGCAGTTACGGGTGGCAGGGGGCGTTGACTGAAGCTTTCTTT. Amino acids: CASSYGWQGALTEAFF.

The gene calls are TRBV7-9 and TRBJ2-1, with TRBD1 matching 10 bases. CDR1 is SEHNR, CDR2 FQNEAQ, per germline (reference sequence). With V trimmed by 5 bases and J by 7 bases, 11 bases remained unmatched. The CDR3 is made up of 16 amino acids. For the CDR3, the DNA is TGTGCCAGCAGCCTAGGGCCCGGGACAGGGGAAAATGAGCAGTTCTTC. It is translated as CASSLGPGTGENEQFF.

The CDR3: CASSLWGGQGDYGYTF. CDR3 bases: TGTGCCAGCAGTTTATGGGGCGGACAGGGAGATTATGGCTACACCTTC. The V call is TRBV28, the J call TRBJ1-2, with 8 bases aligning to TRBD1. Germline V gene data show CDR1 as MDHEN and CDR2 as SYDVKM. This CDR3 is 16 amino acids long. Germline trimming cut 0 bases from V and 5 bases from J; bases unmatched to any gene: 8.

V usage is TRBV7-9 and J usage is TRBJ2-3; 9 bases line up with TRBD1. Losses at the gene ends were 1 base for V and 5 bases for J; bases not matched to a gene: 4. Per the germline V gene, CDR1 is SEHNR and CDR2 is FQNEAQ (reference sequence). The CDR3 spans 15 residues. CDR3 residues: CASSLVGQGEDTQYF. CDR3 nucleotides: TGTGCCAGCAGCTTAGTGGGACAGGGTGAAGATACGCAGTATTTT. The entire variable domain, with the rest obtained from reference TRBV7-9 and TRBJ2-3, is as follows: DTGVSQNPRHKITKRGQNVTFRCDPISEHNRLYWYRQTLGQGPEFLTYFQNEAQLEKSRLLSDRFSAERPKGSFSTLEIQRTEQGDSAMYLCASSLVGQGEDTQYFGPGTRLTVL.

This clone was recorded a few times. The sample contains more than one DNA sequence encoding this CDR3. The chain joins TRBV28 to TRBJ2-7; 11 bases are shared with TRBD1. Germline V gene data show CDR1 as MDHEN and CDR2 as SYDVKM. The J segment lost 1 base and the V segment lost 3 bases, leaving 5 bases of the junction unmatched. This CDR3 comprises 16 residues. The CDR3: CASSFNRDRGSYEQYF. CDR3 coding DNA: TGTGCCAGCAGTTTTAACCGGGACAGGGGGTCCTACGAGCAGTACTTC. The whole variable domain, remainder taken from reference TRBV28 and TRBJ2-7, is DVKVTQSSRYLVKRTGEKVFLECVQDMDHENMFWYRQDPGLGLRLIYFSYDVKMKEKGDIPEGYSVSREKKERFSLILESASTNQTSMYLCASSFNRDRGSYEQYFGPGTRLTVT.

The V gene is TRBV7-6, the J gene TRBJ1-1; no firm D call. Trimming left V 3 bases short and J 4 bases short, with 9 bases between. This CDR3 has 13 amino acids. The germline gives CDR1 SGHVS, CDR2 FNYEAQ. This chain's CDR3 is CASSLGTITEAFF. DNA of the CDR3: TGTGCCAGCAGCTTGGGCACTATCACTGAAGCTTTCTTT.

This sequence joins TRBV7-9 and TRBJ2-1; either TRBD1 or TRBD2 may supply D (6 bases each). The CDR3 length is 16 residues. In germline, CDR1 is SEHNR, CDR2 FQNEAQ (reference sequence). The V and J ends lost 5 bases and 7 bases respectively, with 21 bases between them. The DNA of the CDR3 is TGTGCCAGCAGCCCTCCGGGGGCCTTCGGAGGGAATGAGCAGTTCTTC. Amino acid sequence: CASSPPGAFGGNEQFF.

The rearrangement joins TRBV11-2 to TRBJ2-7; a possible D gene is TRBD1 (6 bases). The germline CDR1 and CDR2 sequences are SGHAT and FQNNGV. Trimming cost V 1 base and J 3 bases, with 13 bases left between them. CDR3 length equals 15 residues. The CDR3 region has the DNA TGTGCCAGCAGCTTAGCGTGGACAGAGATCTACGAGCAGTACTTC. This encodes CASSLAWTEIYEQYF.

The chain has TRBV5-1 and TRBJ1-1; TRBD1 might be the D (5 bases). V was shortened by 4 bases and J by 11 bases, with 24 bases between the two germline ends. The CDR3 runs 15 residues. CDR1 is SGHRS and CDR2 is YFSETQ in the germline V gene. The CDR3 region has the DNA TGCGCCAGCAGCACCTCACTCCGGGGGGAGTTTGACGCTTTCTTT. Amino acid sequence: CASSTSLRGEFDAFF.

The V gene is TRBV9, the J gene TRBJ2-3; possible D gene TRBD1, 6 bases. The CDR3 loop spans 16 amino acids. The V and J ends lost 0 bases and 3 bases respectively, with 14 bases between them. Per the germline V gene, CDR1 is SGDLS and CDR2 is YYNGEE. The CDR3 DNA reads as TGTGCCAGCAGCGTAGGGAGCGAGGGGGTAACAGATACGCAGTATTTT. Its protein is CASSVGSEGVTDTQYF.

The chain recombines TRBV28 with TRBJ2-7; TRBD1 agrees at 8 bases. CDR3 size: 14 residues. Germline V CDR1 and CDR2: MDHEN, SYDVKM. V shed 5 bases, J shed 5 bases, and the junction held 8 bases outside the gene matches. The CDR3 region has the DNA TGTGCCAGCAGTCCCGGACAGGGACGAGACGAGCAGTACTTC. Its translation is CASSPGQGRDEQYF.

This clone was recorded only once. The genes are TRBV6-4 and TRBJ2-2, with a possible D match to TRBD2 (6 bases). This CDR3 is 14 amino acids long. Germline values: CDR1 MRHNA, CDR2 SNTAGT. Between the trimmed V and J ends, which lost 6 bases and 6 bases, there was a span of 14 bases. The CDR3 sequence: CASSPGVSAGELFF. The CDR3 bases are TGTGCCAGCAGCCCGGGGGTTTCCGCCGGGGAGCTGTTTTTT.

The J gene is TRBJ2-7, the V gene TRBV10-2; possible D gene TRBD1, 6 bases. Per germline, CDR1 WSHSY and CDR2 SAAADI. The CDR3 spans 14 residues. The V end was cut by 1 base, the J end by 7 bases, with 14 bases between. The CDR3 DNA sequence: TGCGCCAGCAGTGAGTTGAACAGGGTCGGGGAGCAGTACTTC. Amino acid sequence: CASSELNRVGEQYF.

This chain joins TRBV2 and TRBJ2-1, with 8 bases that match TRBD1. The CDR3 length is 15 residues. V was pared by 5 bases and J by 1 base, with 4 bases of the junction left unmatched. Germline V gives CDR1 SNHLY, CDR2 FYNNEI. The CDR3 spells CASSPWDRSYNEQFF. The CDR3 region has the DNA TGTGCCAGCAGTCCTTGGGACAGGTCCTACAATGAGCAGTTCTTC.

About this clone: A much larger clone is a single base away; this may be a read error. The rearrangement joins TRBV13 to TRBJ1-1; maybe TRBD1 (6 bases). Per germline, CDR1 PRHDT and CDR2 FYEKMQ (reference sequence). This CDR3 has 13 amino acids. V was trimmed by 0 bases and J by 4 bases, leaving 6 bases between them. The CDR3 DNA is TGTGCCAGCAGCTTAGGGGGGGCCACTGAAGCTTTCTTT. It codes for CASSLGGATEAFF.

The genes are TRBV7-9 and TRBJ2-7; 8 bases fit TRBD1. This CDR3 has 17 amino acids. Germline V gives CDR1 SEHNR, CDR2 FQNEAQ (reference sequence). Germline trimming cut 3 bases from V and 1 base from J; bases unmatched to any gene: 11. The CDR3 spells CASSFLGGDRRSYEQYF. The CDR3 bases are TGTGCCAGCAGCTTTCTGGGCGGGGACAGGCGATCCTACGAGCAGTACTTC.

The genes are TRBV10-3 and TRBJ2-3, with 8 bases matching TRBD2. The V gene end was trimmed by 9 bases and the J gene end by 2 bases; junction bases not matched to a gene: 10. Germline V gene lookup returns CDR1 ENHRY and CDR2 SYGVKD. This CDR3 contains 15 residues. The CDR3 DNA reads as TGTGCCATTGCCGGGACTAGAGCCGACACAGATACGCAGTATTTT. This encodes CAIAGTRADTDTQYF.

The chain links TRBV4-1 to TRBJ2-1; D is uncertain. Per the germline V gene, CDR1 is MGHRA and CDR2 is YSYEKL. V was shortened by 2 bases and J by 0 bases, with 5 bases between the two germline ends. The CDR3 has 14 amino acids. The CDR3 nucleotides are TGCGCCAGCAGCCAAACTCTCTCCTACAATGAGCAGTTCTTC. Its protein is CASSQTLSYNEQFF.

V and J are TRBV11-2 and TRBJ2-7; TRBD1 aligns across 10 bases. V dropped 4 bases and J dropped 3; count of bases not matched to a gene: 12. The length of the CDR3 is 17 residues. The V gene's germline CDR1 is SGHAT and CDR2 FQNNGV. The CDR3 here is CASSSNEGGTGDYEQYF. The DNA of the CDR3 is TGTGCCAGCAGCTCAAATGAGGGCGGGACAGGGGACTACGAGCAGTACTTC.

Comment on this clone: Distinct nucleotide sequences in the sample also encode this CDR3. The chain is built from TRBV9 and TRBJ2-1, with 11 bases matching TRBD2. The CDR3 has 13 amino acids. V shed 0 bases and J 10 bases; nucleotides not matched to a gene: 0. In germline, CDR1 is SGDLS, CDR2 YYNGEE. CDR3 residues: CASSVGLAGEQFF. The CDR3 DNA reads TGTGCCAGCAGCGTAGGACTAGCGGGAGAGCAGTTCTTC.